The clone carrying this T cell receptor beta chain was counted only a few times. The antigen is undetermined. These data belong to a study of T cell repertoires in cytomegalovirus infection. About the research overall: The public TCR beta signatures pointed to both CMV infection and matching HLA type.

Broader study findings: Accumulated public TCR beta family frequency recognized individuals carrying CMV together with the relevant HLA. HLA-C-restricted TCR beta clonotypes specific for CMV led the ex vivo response.

TCRdb reanalysed the reads using MiXCR and keeps one entry per CDR3 protein. The profile shows roughly 760,000 distinct CDR3 sequences, less than 40% of them singletons. Germline CDR1 reads MNHNS; CDR2 reads SASEGT. The ends were cut back, 6 bases at V and 0 bases at J, with 18 bases in the middle. The CDR3 contains 18 residues. The sequenced sample was PBMCs. The TCR was taken from a human donor in good health (CMV status not recorded). Some clones in this sample may be carry-over from other donors' samples. This chain uses TRBV6-1 with TRBJ1-6, with D maybe TRBD1 (6 bases). The CDR3 nucleotides are TGTGCCAGCAGCGGGGGCAGGGGCCTAGGCTCCTATAATTCACCCCTCCACTTT. Amino acid sequence: CASSGGRGLGSYNSPLHF.